This is a list of T cell receptor beta chains from one sample in a study of patients and donors after allogeneic stem cell transplantation. TCRdb re-derived calls from the RT-PCR reads in MiXCR, one entry per CDR3 protein. The data show about a million distinct CDR3 sequences, with more than 15% seen just once and 5% to 6.5% held by the top ten. Material for sequencing was blood, either unsorted or a sorted T cell fraction (not recorded which). Receptors were obtained from a human donor who was either an allogeneic HSCT recipient or a stem cell or donor lymphocyte infusion donor (not recorded which). It is not recorded whose cells these are; they may come from a transplant donor. CDR3s include the opening cysteine and the closing phenylalanine or tryptophan. Fields, in order: clone size, D gene, V gene, J gene, CDR3 protein, CDR3 DNA. The D gene is left open where the match is weak. Only part of the rows carry a size: once, few, many, or a class if the clone is expanded.

size: NA; D: NA; V: TRBV9; J: TRBJ2-7; CDR3: CASSADNSYEQYF; DNA: TGTGCCAGCAGCGCAGACAACTCCTACGAGCAGTACTTC
size: few; D: TRBD1; V: TRBV25-1; J: TRBJ2-5; CDR3: CASSEGRTGAQETQYF; DNA: TGTGCCAGCAGTGAAGGTAGGACAGGTGCACAAGAGACCCAGTACTTC
size: NA; D: NA; V: TRBV20-1; J: TRBJ1-1; CDR3: CSAERAEAFF; DNA: TGCAGTGCCGAGCGAGCTGAAGCTTTCTTT
size: NA; D: NA; V: TRBV15; J: TRBJ2-5; CDR3: CATSRDSLVGKETQYF; DNA: TGTGCCACCAGCAGGGATTCGCTAGTGGGGAAAGAGACCCAGTACTTC
size: few; D: NA; V: TRBV3-1; J: TRBJ2-2; CDR3: CASSQDQPGELFF; DNA: TGTGCCAGCAGCCAAGATCAGCCCGGGGAGCTGTTTTTT
size: few; D: TRBD1; V: TRBV4-2; J: TRBJ1-2; CDR3: CASSQVGTGDGYTF; DNA: TGTGCCAGCAGCCAAGTAGGGACAGGGGACGGCTACACCTTC
size: few; D: TRBD1; V: TRBV9; J: TRBJ2-7; CDR3: CASSVDNRGPDEQYF; DNA: TGTGCCAGCAGCGTAGATAACAGGGGGCCGGACGAGCAGTACTTC
size: NA; D: NA; V: TRBV2; J: TRBJ1-5; CDR3: CASRPGRGEGNQPQHF; DNA: TGTGCCAGCAGACCTGGAAGGGGAGAGGGCAATCAGCCCCAGCATTTT
size: NA; D: TRBD1; V: TRBV12-3/TRBV12-4; J: TRBJ2-3; CDR3: CASSLRGLSTDTQYF; DNA: TGTGCCAGCAGTTTAAGGGGGCTCAGCACAGATACGCAGTATTTT
size: NA; D: TRBD2; V: TRBV20-1; J: TRBJ2-3; CDR3: CSARAGRAGATRGTQYF; DNA: TGCAGTGCTAGAGCCGGGAGAGCGGGGGCCACGCGGGGTACGCAGTATTTT
size: few; D: TRBD1; V: TRBV29-1; J: TRBJ2-1; CDR3: CSVERQGGFREQFF; DNA: TGCAGCGTTGAAAGACAGGGGGGATTCCGGGAGCAGTTCTTC
size: few; D: NA; V: TRBV21-1; J: TRBJ2-2; CDR3: CASSRDRGRETGELFF; DNA: TGTGCCAGCAGCAGAGACAGGGGCCGCGAAACCGGGGAGCTGTTTTTT
size: many; D: NA; V: TRBV10-2; J: TRBJ2-7; CDR3: CASKDNHYEQYF; DNA: TGCGCCAGTAAGGACAATCACTACGAGCAGTACTTC
size: few; D: NA; V: TRBV9; J: TRBJ2-7; CDR3: CASSVVGQTNEQYF; DNA: TGTGCCAGCAGCGTAGTCGGTCAGACTAACGAGCAGTACTTC
size: few; D: NA; V: TRBV11-3; J: TRBJ1-1; CDR3: CASSWAQGTTEAFF; DNA: TGTGCCAGCAGCTGGGCGCAGGGGACCACTGAAGCTTTCTTT
size: NA; D: TRBD1; V: TRBV20-1; J: TRBJ1-2; CDR3: CSARPTHRGSYGYTF; DNA: TGCAGTGCTAGACCGACTCACAGGGGGTCCTATGGCTACACCTTC
size: NA; D: NA; V: TRBV7-8; J: TRBJ1-4; CDR3: CASSTTGPTNEKLFF; DNA: TGTGCCAGCAGCACCACGGGGCCAACTAATGAAAAACTGTTTTTT
size: NA; D: NA; V: TRBV20-1; J: TRBJ2-7; CDR3: CSLGERRPSEQYF; DNA: TGCAGCCTGGGTGAGAGGCGCCCCTCCGAGCAGTACTTC
size: few; D: TRBD1; V: TRBV20-1; J: TRBJ2-2; CDR3: CSASADRAPGELFF; DNA: TGCAGTGCTAGTGCGGACAGGGCCCCGGGGGAGCTGTTTTTT
size: NA; D: NA; V: TRBV27; J: TRBJ1-5; CDR3: CASSPRGPYSNQPQHF; DNA: TGTGCCAGCAGTCCCCGGGGACCTTATAGCAATCAGCCCCAGCATTTT
size: NA; D: TRBD2; V: TRBV24-1; J: TRBJ2-1; CDR3: CATSDLPSLGGRYNEQFF; DNA: TGTGCCACCAGTGACCTCCCCTCCTTGGGCGGGAGGTACAATGAGCAGTTCTTC
size: NA; D: NA; V: TRBV20-1; J: TRBJ2-4; CDR3: CSASRGNIQYF; DNA: TGCAGTGCTAGTCGGGGAAACATTCAGTACTTC
size: few; D: NA; V: TRBV7-8; J: TRBJ2-5; CDR3: CASSSWPQQETQYF; DNA: TGTGCCAGCAGCTCCTGGCCCCAGCAAGAGACCCAGTACTTC
size: NA; D: NA; V: TRBV2; J: TRBJ1-5; CDR3: CASRRQGGYNQPQHF; DNA: TGTGCCAGCAGAAGACAAGGGGGATACAATCAGCCCCAGCATTTT
size: NA; D: TRBD1; V: TRBV11-1; J: TRBJ1-5; CDR3: CASSLRSGDREYDQPQHF; DNA: TGTGCCAGCAGCCTCAGGAGTGGGGACAGGGAATATGATCAGCCCCAGCATTTT
size: NA; D: NA; V: TRBV20-1; J: TRBJ2-5; CDR3: CSAADRRETQYF; DNA: TGCAGTGCCGCTGACAGACGAGAGACCCAGTACTTC
size: few; D: NA; V: TRBV7-2; J: TRBJ1-3; CDR3: CASSPKRGNTIYF; DNA: TGTGCCAGCAGCCCCAAACGAGGGAACACCATATATTTT
size: few; D: NA; V: TRBV7-9; J: TRBJ2-3; CDR3: CASSMGPRGTQYF; DNA: TGTGCCAGCAGCATGGGACCACGGGGGACGCAGTATTTT
size: few; D: NA; V: TRBV12-3/TRBV12-4; J: TRBJ1-4; CDR3: CASSLGGRQSSNEKLFF; DNA: TGTGCCAGCAGTTTAGGGGGCCGGCAGAGCTCTAATGAAAAACTGTTTTTT
size: NA; D: NA; V: TRBV30; J: TRBJ1-1; CDR3: CAWSVKALDTEAFF; DNA: TGTGCCTGGAGTGTCAAGGCCTTAGACACTGAAGCTTTCTTT
size: NA; D: TRBD2; V: TRBV20-1; J: TRBJ2-7; CDR3: CSARDLLAVSYEQYF; DNA: TGCAGTGCTAGAGATCTCCTAGCGGTTTCCTACGAGCAGTACTTC
size: few; D: TRBD2; V: TRBV2; J: TRBJ2-5; CDR3: CASRLAIEGGKTNQETQYF; DNA: TGTGCCAGCAGACTAGCCATAGAGGGAGGGAAAACTAACCAAGAGACCCAGTACTTC
size: NA; D: TRBD1; V: TRBV18; J: TRBJ2-7; CDR3: CASSPMGQGKGKGEQYF; DNA: TGTGCCAGCTCACCGATGGGACAGGGGAAGGGAAAAGGCGAGCAGTACTTC
size: NA; D: TRBD1; V: TRBV5-1; J: TRBJ2-4; CDR3: CASSVGTGGIPTQYF; DNA: TGCGCCAGCAGCGTTGGGACAGGGGGGATACCAACCCAGTACTTC
size: NA; D: NA; V: TRBV4-1; J: TRBJ2-1; CDR3: CASSQDTGAFGNEQFF; DNA: TGCGCCAGCAGCCAGGATACCGGGGCCTTCGGCAATGAGCAGTTCTTC
size: few; D: NA; V: TRBV19; J: TRBJ2-7; CDR3: CASSKDGTYEQYF; DNA: TGTGCCAGTAGTAAGGACGGAACCTACGAGCAGTACTTC
size: NA; D: NA; V: TRBV2; J: TRBJ2-6; CDR3: CASSEGGLHSGANVLTF; DNA: TGTGCCAGCAGTGAAGGGGGACTCCACTCTGGGGCCAACGTCCTGACTTTC
size: few; D: TRBD2; V: TRBV19; J: TRBJ2-3; CDR3: CASKNGRATDTQYF; DNA: TGTGCCAGTAAAAACGGGAGGGCCACAGATACGCAGTATTTT
size: few; D: TRBD2; V: TRBV20-1; J: TRBJ2-3; CDR3: CSAQGASGGTDTQYF; DNA: TGCAGTGCCCAAGGGGCTAGCGGGGGTACAGATACGCAGTATTTT
size: few; D: TRBD1; V: TRBV5-6; J: TRBJ2-1; CDR3: CASSLWAGGLSNEQFF; DNA: TGTGCCAGCAGCTTGTGGGCAGGGGGCCTATCCAATGAGCAGTTCTTC
size: NA; D: NA; V: TRBV6-5; J: TRBJ2-7; CDR3: CASSFRTSTEQYF; DNA: TGTGCCAGCAGTTTTCGGACCTCGACCGAGCAGTACTTC